One and the same sample provided the 3 T cell receptor beta chains below, sequenced in a study of cytomegalovirus exposure and HLA in healthy donors. The method was immunoSEQ multiplex PCR; TCRdb's version includes in-frame clones alone and lacks a portion of them. Seen here are 150,000 to 170,000 clones, approximately 86% observed once, and the top ten hold under 25%. The sequenced sample consisted of PBMCs. The receptors stem from a man aged 18 to 30 in good health and CMV-seropositive.

V and J are TRBV7-9 and TRBJ2-6, with D uncertain. The CDR3 length is 16 residues. Germline lookup yields CDR1 SEHNR and CDR2 FQNEAQ (reference sequence). Trimming removed 5 bases at V and 1 base at J, with 12 bases between. For the CDR3, the DNA is TGTGCCAGCAGCCCCTGGCTCCTTTCTGGGGCCAACGTCCTGACTTTC. This gives the protein CASSPWLLSGANVLTF.

The gene calls are TRBV27 and TRBJ1-4; D uncertain. The germline V and J ends were trimmed by 2 bases and 4 bases, with 11 bases remaining between them. Per germline, CDR1 MNHEY and CDR2 SMNVEV (reference sequence). The CDR3 is 15 residues long. Written as DNA, the CDR3 is TGTGCCAGCAGTTTAGGGTCGGGAATTAATGAAAAACTGTTTTTT. It encodes CASSLGSGINEKLFF.

This chain connects TRBV19 to TRBJ2-7; 7 nucleotides align to TRBD1. J was trimmed by 0 bases and V by 6 bases; bases with no gene match: 5. The CDR3 is made up of 14 amino acids. Per germline, CDR1 LNHDA and CDR2 SQIVND (reference sequence). The CDR3 loop reads CASSEGQSSYEQYF. The CDR3 nucleotides read TGTGCCAGTAGCGAGGGACAGAGCTCCTACGAGCAGTACTTC. Filled out from reference TRBV19 and TRBJ2-7, the complete variable domain reads DGGITQSPKYLFRKEGQNVTLSCEQNLNHDAMYWYRQDPGQGLRLIYYSQIVNDFQKGDIAEGYSVSREKKESFPLTVTSAQKNPTAFYLCASSEGQSSYEQYFGPGTRLTVT.